This is a list of T cell receptor beta chains from one sample in a study of T-cell reconstitution after alpha-beta-depleted transplantation in children. MiXCR, applied by TCRdb to the PCR reads, yields one record per CDR3 protein. The sample has approximately 490,000 distinct CDR3 sequences, roughly 10% seen once. This specimen was PBMCs, taken before TCRalphabeta/CD19-depleted stem cell transplant. These receptors all come from a child aged 2-15 years with inherited bone marrow failure, due to receive a stem cell transplant. CDR3s include the opening cysteine and the closing phenylalanine or tryptophan. Fields, in order: CDR3 length, V gene, J gene, CDR3 protein.

>15|TRBV9|TRBJ2-1
CASSPGLAGGNEQFF
>15|TRBV7-2|TRBJ1-3
CASSLGVLFGNTIYF
>13|TRBV13|TRBJ2-7
CASSLDRRDEQYF
>14|TRBV11-2|TRBJ2-2
CASSWSLNTGELFF
>14|TRBV30|TRBJ2-5
CAWNWLAGEETQYF
>16|TRBV5-1|TRBJ2-3
CASSLGGSLGGDTQYF
>16|TRBV27|TRBJ1-5
CATAWSWGPANQPQHF
>15|TRBV20-1|TRBJ2-3
CSAPWISGRADTQYF
>13|TRBV12-3/TRBV12-4|TRBJ2-1
CASSATGGWEQFF
>16|TRBV7-2|TRBJ1-6
CASSSLDSSYNSPLHF
>14|TRBV6-1|TRBJ2-7
CASSDGPGAYEQYF
>12|TRBV29-1|TRBJ2-7
CSVEGQGYEQYF
>13|TRBV5-4|TRBJ2-7
CASSAAGYKEQYF
>14|TRBV2|TRBJ1-4
CASSEVQANEKLFF
>14|TRBV29-1|TRBJ2-7
CSVVGRGGIYEQYF
>16|TRBV6-2/TRBV6-3|TRBJ2-3
CASSSRPVRPMDTQYF
>16|TRBV6-2/TRBV6-3|TRBJ1-5
CASSYPRQKFNQPQHF
>12|TRBV29-1|TRBJ2-7
CSVPKRGVEQYF
>14|TRBV27|TRBJ2-7
CASSPGTNLYEQYF
>21|TRBV5-1|TRBJ2-1
CASSRLIGTSAPLGSYNEQFF
>14|TRBV7-9|TRBJ2-7
CASSLGGQAYEQYF
>14|TRBV12-3/TRBV12-4|TRBJ2-7
CASSWTGSGMEQYF
>11|TRBV10-2|TRBJ2-7
CASSVSVVQYF
>13|TRBV7-9|TRBJ1-1
CASSLASDTEAFF
>14|TRBV2|TRBJ2-2
CASRGTASTGELFF
>14|TRBV29-1|TRBJ1-3
CSVEDSGAGNTIYF
>15|TRBV12-3/TRBV12-4|TRBJ1-4
CASSATGTALEKLFF
>15|TRBV5-1|TRBJ2-7
CASSLDAGAPYEQYF
>14|TRBV20-1|TRBJ2-1
CSAALLAVYNEQFF
>16|TRBV27|TRBJ2-2
CASSLLGRETTGELFF
>14|TRBV27|TRBJ2-7
CASSRTRLAYEQYF
>16|TRBV5-6|TRBJ2-7
CASSPMTSGPSYEQYF
>12|TRBV20-1|TRBJ2-5
CSARQTQETQYF
>15|TRBV7-2|TRBJ2-5
CASSPGLAGGETQYF
>14|TRBV5-1|TRBJ2-7
CASRDGTWDYEQYF
>16|TRBV12-3/TRBV12-4|TRBJ2-5
CASSLGLAASQETQYF
>15|TRBV5-5|TRBJ2-7
CASSQGQGTPYEQYF
>16|TRBV20-1|TRBJ2-2
CSARTRTGGNAGELFF
>15|TRBV6-5|TRBJ2-7
CASSPSGYPLYEQYF
>15|TRBV7-9|TRBJ2-1
CASSFNLAGHNEQFF
>12|TRBV29-1|TRBJ1-4
CSVMGADEKLFF